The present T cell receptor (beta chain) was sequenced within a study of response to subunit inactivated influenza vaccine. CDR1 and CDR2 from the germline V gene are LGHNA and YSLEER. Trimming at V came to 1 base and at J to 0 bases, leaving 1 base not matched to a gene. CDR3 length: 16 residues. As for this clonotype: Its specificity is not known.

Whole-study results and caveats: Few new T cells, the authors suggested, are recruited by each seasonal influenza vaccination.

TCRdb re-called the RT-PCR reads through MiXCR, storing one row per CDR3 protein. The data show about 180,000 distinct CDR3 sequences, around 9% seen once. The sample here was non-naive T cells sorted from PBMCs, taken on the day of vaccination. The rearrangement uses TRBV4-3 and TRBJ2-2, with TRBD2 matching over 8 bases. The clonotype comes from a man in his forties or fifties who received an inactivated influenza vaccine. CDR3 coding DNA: TGCGCCAGCAGCCAAGCAGCGGGAGCGAACACCGGGGAGCTGTTTTTT. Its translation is CASSQAAGANTGELFF.